These T cell receptor beta chains were read from a single sample in a study of identical twins. TCRdb used MiXCR to reprocess the 5' RACE reads, holding one entry per CDR3 protein. The data hold 400,000 to 500,000 distinct CDR3 sequences, with approximately 15% observed a single time. In addition, the sample was reused for a study of yellow fever vaccine responses in identical twins.

The specimen was CD4+ T cells sorted from blood. All receptors come from a woman under 30 in good health. Both conserved end residues are part of each CDR3. D genes are given only for firm matches. A clone size is listed for some rows: how often the clone was seen (once, few, many), or a class if it is expanded.

V gene	J gene	clone size	D gene	CDR3 DNA	CDR3 protein
TRBV5-6	TRBJ2-5	few	TRBD1	TGTGCCAGCAGCATTAGACAGGGGGCGCCCAGCACGGAGACCCAGTACTTC	CASSIRQGAPSTETQYF
TRBV29-1	TRBJ2-1	few	-	TGCAGCGTTGGTGGGCTAGCCAAGGCTGAGCAGTTCTTC	CSVGGLAKAEQFF
TRBV12-3/TRBV12-4	TRBJ1-4	-	-	TGTGCCAGCAGCCGCGAACAGGGATTGTGGGAAAAACTGTTTTTT	CASSREQGLWEKLFF
TRBV28	TRBJ2-7	many	TRBD2	TGTGCCAGCAGCCGTGACCTGGCTAGCGGGAGGCAGTACTTC	CASSRDLASGRQYF
TRBV5-1	TRBJ1-6	few	-	TGCGCCAGCAGCTCAACGGGAGGGACCGGCAATTCACCCCTCCACTTT	CASSSTGGTGNSPLHF
TRBV7-9	TRBJ1-4	many	TRBD1	TGTGCCAGCACCCGGACAGGGGGGGCTGAAAAACTGTTTTTT	CASTRTGGAEKLFF
TRBV6-5	TRBJ2-5	few	TRBD1	TGTGCCAGCAGTTACTTGGGACAGGGTCAAGAGACCCAGTACTTC	CASSYLGQGQETQYF
TRBV6-5	TRBJ2-7	many	TRBD2	TGTGCCAGCAGTTACTCGTTGTGGGAGGGGCCCGAGCAGTACTTC	CASSYSLWEGPEQYF
TRBV12-5	TRBJ2-1	few	-	TGTGCTAGTGGTTTGTGGGGTGAGCAGTTCTTC	CASGLWGEQFF
TRBV7-6	TRBJ2-7	few	-	TGTGCCAGCAGCTTAGCGCCAGGGGCGGTCTACTACGAGCAGTACTTC	CASSLAPGAVYYEQYF
TRBV30	TRBJ2-1	few	TRBD1	TGTGCCTGGAGTAGACAGGGATTTAATGAGCAGTTCTTC	CAWSRQGFNEQFF
TRBV27	TRBJ2-7	-	TRBD2	TGTGCCAGCAGTTTCTCCACTAGCGCAACTCCCTACGAGCAGTACTTC	CASSFSTSATPYEQYF
TRBV12-3/TRBV12-4	TRBJ2-1	many	TRBD2	TGTGCCAGCAGTCGAGGGACTAGCGGGGGTGTAAATGAGCAGTTCTTC	CASSRGTSGGVNEQFF
TRBV5-1	TRBJ2-3	-	-	TGCGCCAGCAGCTACAGGGTCGGCGGCACAGATACGCAGTATTTT	CASSYRVGGTDTQYF
TRBV9	TRBJ2-1	-	TRBD1	TGTGCCAGCAGTCCCGGGACAGGGTTTGAGCAGTTCTTC	CASSPGTGFEQFF
TRBV4-1	TRBJ1-5	-	-	TGCGCCAGCAGCGGAGTGGAGGGGATGGGAATCAATCAGCCCCAGCATTTT	CASSGVEGMGINQPQHF
TRBV27	TRBJ2-7	few	TRBD2	TGTGCCAGCAGTCTTATAGCGGGAGGGCCTTTGGACGAGCAGTACTTC	CASSLIAGGPLDEQYF
TRBV7-9	TRBJ1-1	few	-	TGTGCCAGCAGCCTTGGGCCGCACTCAACTTTCTTT	CASSLGPHSTFF
TRBV5-1	TRBJ2-1	few	TRBD2	TGCGCCAGCAGCACCGTCCAAACTAGCGGGGGGCGAAGAGATGAGCAGTTCTTC	CASSTVQTSGGRRDEQFF
TRBV20-1	TRBJ2-1	-	-	TGCAGTGTACGGGCGGGGGCGCTGGGGGAGCAGTTCTTC	CSVRAGALGEQFF
TRBV2	TRBJ2-4	few	TRBD2	TGTGCCAGCAGTTCCATGGGAGGGATGAACATTCAGTACTTC	CASSSMGGMNIQYF
TRBV12-3/TRBV12-4	TRBJ2-3	many	TRBD1	TGTGCCAGCAGATTGGACAGGGGGAGCACAGATACGCAGTATTTT	CASRLDRGSTDTQYF
TRBV3-1	TRBJ2-7	few	TRBD1	TGTGCCAGCAGCCAAGAGCTCAGGGGGCCTGAGCAGTACTTC	CASSQELRGPEQYF
TRBV5-1	TRBJ2-5	-	-	TGCGCCAGCAGCTTGGGATCGGGTTTAGGAGAGACCCAGTACTTC	CASSLGSGLGETQYF
TRBV6-5	TRBJ2-1	few	-	TGTGCCAGCACCGAAGGGAATGAGCAGTTCTTC	CASTEGNEQFF
TRBV20-1	TRBJ2-3	-	-	TGCAGTGCTAGAGATCCAGTGGGAATGGATACGCAGTATTTT	CSARDPVGMDTQYF
TRBV20-1	TRBJ2-7	-	TRBD2	TGCAGTGCTAGAAAGGCGAGAGCGGGAGGGCCCTACGAGCAGTACTTC	CSARKARAGGPYEQYF
TRBV11-2	TRBJ2-1	many	-	TGTGCCAGCAGCTTAGTAAGGGGTCGTTCCTACAATGAGCAGTTCTTC	CASSLVRGRSYNEQFF
TRBV7-6	TRBJ2-3	few	-	TGTGCCAGCAGCTTAAGATCGAGTTCGGCGAGCACAGATACGCAGTATTTT	CASSLRSSSASTDTQYF
TRBV5-6	TRBJ2-7	many	-	TGTGCCAGCAGCTTCGCCGGTTCCAACTACGAGCAGTACTTC	CASSFAGSNYEQYF
TRBV6-2/TRBV6-3	TRBJ2-7	-	TRBD1	TGTGCCAGCAGAGATCCGGGACAGGCCTACGAGCAGTACTTC	CASRDPGQAYEQYF
TRBV29-1	TRBJ2-1	few	-	TGCAGCGTCGCAACGGAGGCCCGCTACAATGAGCAGTTCTTC	CSVATEARYNEQFF
TRBV7-2	TRBJ2-1	many	TRBD1	TGTGCCAGCAGCTTAGGGGACAGGGGTCATGAGCAGTTCTTC	CASSLGDRGHEQFF
TRBV7-8	TRBJ2-3	-	-	TGTGCCAGCAGCTCCCGGTACAGGGCAACAGATACGCAGTATTTT	CASSSRYRATDTQYF
TRBV10-3	TRBJ2-7	few	TRBD2	TGTGCCATCAGTGAGTCCCCAGGAGCGGGGTACCACTACGAGCAGTACTTC	CAISESPGAGYHYEQYF
TRBV5-6	TRBJ2-7	many	-	TGTGCCAGCAGCTTGGGATTTTCAGCGGAGCAGTACTTC	CASSLGFSAEQYF
TRBV9	TRBJ1-1	many	-	TGTGCCAGCAGCGCCAGGGCGGGCACTGAAGCTTTCTTT	CASSARAGTEAFF
TRBV2	TRBJ2-2	few	TRBD2	TGTGCCAGCAGTGAGCGCCTAGCGGAAAACACCGGGGAGCTGTTTTTT	CASSERLAENTGELFF
TRBV10-1	TRBJ2-4	-	TRBD1	TGCGCCAGCAGTGAAGGACAGGGGCTTCCCAAAAACATTCAGTACTTC	CASSEGQGLPKNIQYF
TRBV19	TRBJ2-1	-	TRBD1	TGTGCCAGTAGTATAATAAACAGGGGGACAAACAATGAGCAGTTCTTC	CASSIINRGTNNEQFF
TRBV12-3/TRBV12-4	TRBJ2-3	few	-	TGTGCCAGCAGTTCAGGACAGACAAGCACAGATACGCAGTATTTT	CASSSGQTSTDTQYF
TRBV4-1	TRBJ2-7	-	-	TGCGCCAGCAGCCAAGATATGGGCAGGGACTACGAGCAGTACTTC	CASSQDMGRDYEQYF
TRBV12-3/TRBV12-4	TRBJ2-6	once	TRBD2	TGTGCCATCGCAATAGGGAGGGCGGGGGCCAACGTCCTGACTTTC	CAIAIGRAGANVLTF
TRBV12-2	TRBJ2-7	few	-	TGTGCAAGTCGCTTGAGAAAGACCAAAGCGTACTACGAGCAGTACTTC	CASRLRKTKAYYEQYF
TRBV7-9	TRBJ2-5	few	TRBD1	TGTGCCAGCAGCTTATCGCGACAGGGGAGGGAGACCCAGTACTTC	CASSLSRQGRETQYF
TRBV5-8	TRBJ2-6	-	-	TGTGCCAGCAGCTTGGGGCAGGGGATGGCTGGGGCCAACGTCCTGACTTTC	CASSLGQGMAGANVLTF
TRBV29-1	TRBJ2-7	few	TRBD1	TGCAGCGTTGATGGGACAGGGGACTCCTACGAGCAGTACTTC	CSVDGTGDSYEQYF
TRBV5-6	TRBJ1-3	few	-	TGTGCCAGCAGCGTCCTTCACGGAAACACCATATATTTT	CASSVLHGNTIYF
TRBV12-3/TRBV12-4	TRBJ1-1	-	-	TGTGCCAGTGGTTTCAGAGTGAACACTGAAGCTTTCTTT	CASGFRVNTEAFF
TRBV28	TRBJ1-5	-	-	TGTGCCAGCAGCCTAAACACCCAGGGGAATCAGCCCCAGCATTTT	CASSLNTQGNQPQHF
TRBV12-3/TRBV12-4	TRBJ1-6	many	TRBD1	TGTGCCAGCAGGCGAGGACAGGCGGATAATTCACCCCTCCACTTT	CASRRGQADNSPLHF
TRBV5-5	TRBJ1-5	few	-	TGTGCCAGCAGCTTGCGGCAGGGACCCGATCAGCCCCAGCATTTT	CASSLRQGPDQPQHF
TRBV20-1	TRBJ2-2	many	TRBD2	TGCAGTGCTAGGGCTAGCGGGGTTACCGGGGAGCTGTTTTTT	CSARASGVTGELFF
TRBV12-3/TRBV12-4	TRBJ1-1	few	-	TGTGCCAGCAGTTTTTGGCAGGCGAACACTGAAGCTTTCTTT	CASSFWQANTEAFF
TRBV18	TRBJ2-6	-	-	TGTGCCAGCTCACCGCCGGATCGAGGAAGCTCTGGGGCCAACGTCCTGACTTTC	CASSPPDRGSSGANVLTF
TRBV5-6	TRBJ2-1	few	-	TGTGCCAGCAGCATCAGGGGGGGTGAGCAGTTCTTC	CASSIRGGEQFF
TRBV12-3/TRBV12-4	TRBJ2-2	-	TRBD2	TGTGCCAGCACATCTGCTGGAGCTAGCGGGACTGGGGTCACCGGGGAGCTGTTTTTT	CASTSAGASGTGVTGELFF
TRBV12-3/TRBV12-4	TRBJ2-7	few	-	TGTGCCAGCAGTCTTCCCCCAGCAGCGGCCTACGAGCAGTACTTC	CASSLPPAAAYEQYF
TRBV7-7	TRBJ2-1	few	-	TGTGCTAGCAGCTTAGAAGGACTAATTTACAATGAGCAGTTCTTC	CASSLEGLIYNEQFF